This T cell receptor beta chain emerged from a study of metastatic and nonmetastatic thyroid tumors. In this sample, this clone turned up a few times. TCRdb re-called the PCR reads via MiXCR. The sample shows roughly 71,000 clones, 15% to 20% of them seen only once. After removal of 6 bases from V and 1 base from J, the junction contained 9 bases not matched to a gene. The CDR3 is made up of 17 amino acids. Germline-derived CDR1 and CDR2 are MDHEN and SYDVKM. Every patient underwent thyroid surgery untreated. The sequence was obtained from a female donor with papillary thyroid cancer or a benign thyroid nodule (not recorded which). Some clones in this sample may be carry-over from other donors' samples. J is TRBJ2-7 and V is TRBV28; TRBD2 matches at 13 bases. The sample comprised blood. The CDR3 spells CASRWRTSGSFSYEQYF. The CDR3 DNA sequence: TGTGCCAGCAGGTGGAGGACTAGCGGGAGCTTTTCCTACGAGCAGTACTTC. Combining the CDR3 with reference TRBV28 and TRBJ2-7 gives the whole variable domain DVKVTQSSRYLVKRTGEKVFLECVQDMDHENMFWYRQDPGLGLRLIYFSYDVKMKEKGDIPEGYSVSREKKERFSLILESASTNQTSMYLCASRWRTSGSFSYEQYFGPGTRLTVT.